This TCR beta chain was found in a study of OX40 agonist ivuxolimab in advanced cancers. CDR1 is MNHEY and CDR2 is SVGAGI in the germline V gene. There are 13 residues in the CDR3. V was shortened by 0 bases and J by 1 base, with 3 bases between the two germline ends. The table lists this clone with a few counts. Measured with immunoSEQ multiplex PCR; TCRdb has only the in-frame clones, and not every one. The table lists approximately 28,000 clones, approximately 87% of them singletons. Sequenced material: CD4+ or CD8+ T cells sorted from blood, taken in a trial of the OX40 agonist ivuxolimab. This sequence originates from an adult with an advanced solid tumor such as melanoma, head and neck, liver or kidney cancer. The gene calls are TRBV6-5 and TRBJ1-1, with unresolved D. The CDR3 coding sequence is TGTGCCAGCAGTTACTCCTCGAACACTGAAGCTTTCTTT. This gives the protein CASSYSSNTEAFF.